The 28 T cell receptor beta chains below come from one sample, sequenced in a study of control samples from healthy donors and cancer patients. The table came from immunoSEQ multiplex PCR; TCRdb's copy has only in-frame clones and leaves some out. The table lists approximately 82,000 clones, 80% to 95% of them singletons. The sample comprised PBMCs. All receptors come from a woman between 40 and 55 years old with lung cancer.

V usage is TRBV2 and J usage is TRBJ1-6, with 9 bases fitting TRBD1. V was pared by 6 bases and J by 7 bases, with 4 bases of the junction left unmatched. Germline V gene lookup returns CDR1 SNHLY and CDR2 FYNNEI. The CDR3 has 14 residues. The CDR3 loop reads CASSAGQGNSPLHF. CDR3 coding DNA: TGTGCCAGCAGCGCCGGACAGGGGAATTCACCCCTCCACTTT.

The chain links TRBV5-1 to TRBJ1-1, with 9 bases fitting TRBD1. Germline assignment: CDR1 SGHRS and CDR2 YFSETQ. The CDR3 runs 15 residues. V gave up 4 bases and J gave up 1 base; unmatched junction bases: 5. CDR3 nucleotide sequence: TGCGCCAGCAGCCTCGACAGGGGGGCGAACACTGAAGCTTTCTTT. This encodes CASSLDRGANTEAFF.

The chain joins TRBV19 to TRBJ1-1, with D possibly being TRBD1 (5 bases). Germline lookup yields CDR1 LNHDA and CDR2 SQIVND (reference sequence). The CDR3 length is 15 residues. Trimming pared 2 bases from V and 5 bases from J, leaving 15 bases between. This CDR3 is CASSIIGQGGTEAFF. The CDR3 DNA follows: TGTGCCAGTAGTATAATTGGTCAGGGTGGAACTGAAGCTTTCTTT. The entire variable domain, with the rest obtained from reference TRBV19 and TRBJ1-1, is as follows: DGGITQSPKYLFRKEGQNVTLSCEQNLNHDAMYWYRQDPGQGLRLIYYSQIVNDFQKGDIAEGYSVSREKKESFPLTVTSAQKNPTAFYLCASSIIGQGGTEAFFGQGTRLTVV.

The chain is built from TRBV28 and TRBJ1-1, with 10 bases identical to TRBD1. In germline, CDR1 is MDHEN, CDR2 SYDVKM. Unmatched junction bases numbered 4, after V lost 4 bases and J lost 5 bases. The CDR3 has 14 residues. CDR3 region: CASSSGQGQTEAFF. The CDR3 DNA reads TGTGCCAGCAGTTCGGGACAGGGGCAAACTGAAGCTTTCTTT.

The rearrangement uses TRBV9 and TRBJ1-3; tentative D call: TRBD1 (6 bases). Trimming shortened V by 9 bases and J by 0 bases, and 22 bases separated the two germline ends. Germline-derived CDR1 and CDR2 are SGDLS and YYNGEE. This CDR3 contains 17 residues. The CDR3 DNA reads TGTGCCACCAGTAGGACCCCCCACAGGGACTCTGGAAACACCATATATTTT. This sequence encodes CATSRTPHRDSGNTIYF.

V is TRBV28 and J is TRBJ1-1, with a tentative D call TRBD1 (6 bases). Per the germline V gene, CDR1 is MDHEN and CDR2 is SYDVKM. V shed 6 bases and J shed 5 bases, with 16 bases lying between them. The length of the CDR3 is 14 residues. The CDR3 region is CASSKGHLGTEAFF. In nucleotides, the CDR3 is TGTGCCAGCAGCAAGGGACACCTAGGGACTGAAGCTTTCTTT.

The rearrangement joins TRBV6-6 to TRBJ2-4, with 10 bases that match TRBD1. V was pared by 5 bases and J by 6 bases, with 13 bases of the junction left unmatched. The CDR3 loop spans 17 amino acids. Germline CDR1 is MNHNY and CDR2 is SVGAGI (reference sequence). CDR3 DNA sequence: TGTGCCAGCAGTCGTACCTCGACAGGGGGCTCTTTAAACATTCAGTACTTC. This translates into CASSRTSTGGSLNIQYF.

J is TRBJ1-1 and V is TRBV27; D is uncertain. Trimming stripped 5 bases from V and 1 base from J, with 11 bases between. The CDR3 length is 14 residues. Germline V lookup: CDR1 MNHEY, CDR2 SMNVEV (reference sequence). Here the CDR3 reads CASSPRAANTEAFF. In DNA form, the CDR3 reads TGTGCCAGCAGTCCGCGCGCGGCGAACACTGAAGCTTTCTTT.

On this clone: In the same sample, other DNA sequences code for this CDR3. This rearrangement joins TRBV5-1 to TRBJ1-2; D may be TRBD1 (5 bases). Germline V lookup: CDR1 SGHRS, CDR2 YFSETQ. The CDR3 loop spans 16 amino acids. The V gene lost 0 bases and the J gene lost 7 bases, with 19 bases spanning the gap. The CDR3 nucleotides are TGCGCCAGCAGCTTGGTGGGCAGAGGGGCAAGTGGTGGCTACACCTTC. It codes for CASSLVGRGASGGYTF. Drawing the rest from reference TRBV5-1 and TRBJ1-2, the complete variable domain is KAGVTQTPRYLIKTRGQQVTLSCSPISGHRSVSWYQQTPGQGLQFLFEYFSETQRNKGNFPGRFSGRQFSNSRSEMNVSTLELGDSALYLCASSLVGRGASGGYTFGSGTRLTVV.

The rearrangement links TRBV6-5 to TRBJ1-1; D not resolved. Looked up from germline, CDR1 is MNHEY and CDR2 is SVGAGI. The V gene lost 5 bases and the J gene lost 1 base, with 14 bases spanning the gap. The CDR3 length is 15 residues. The CDR3 sequence: CASSPLQLTNTEAFF. CDR3 nucleotide sequence: TGTGCCAGCAGTCCCCTACAACTTACGAACACTGAAGCTTTCTTT.

The V call is TRBV10-3, the J call TRBJ2-7; tentative D call: TRBD1 (6 bases). This CDR3 spans 14 amino acids. Trimming removed 4 bases from V and 2 bases from J, with 12 bases in between. The germline CDR1 and CDR2 sequences are ENHRY and SYGVKD. CDR3 region: CAISGTDRAYEQYF. In DNA form, the CDR3 reads TGTGCCATCAGTGGGACGGACAGAGCCTACGAGCAGTACTTC.

The chain has TRBV2 and TRBJ1-5; D gene ambiguous. CDR1 and CDR2 from the germline V gene are SNHLY and FYNNEI. The CDR3 totals 15 residues. Trimming removed 3 bases at V and 5 bases at J, with 14 bases between. CDR3 in amino acids: CASSEAVGSYQPQHF. The CDR3, as DNA: TGTGCCAGCAGTGAGGCGGTCGGTTCTTATCAGCCCCAGCATTTT. Full variable domain (rest looked up from reference TRBV2 and TRBJ1-5): EPEVTQTPSHQVTQMGQEVILRCVPISNHLYFYWYRQILGQKVEFLVSFYNNEISEKSEIFDDQFSVERPDGSNFTLKIRSTKLEDSAMYFCASSEAVGSYQPQHFGDGTRLSIL.

The rearrangement uses TRBV15 and TRBJ2-7; D gene unclear. Trimming cost V 8 bases and J 3 bases, with 17 bases left between them. Germline V CDR1 and CDR2: LNHNV, YYDKDF (reference sequence). The CDR3 contains 14 residues. CDR3 amino acids: CATSVVGSIYEQYF. The CDR3 nucleotides read TGTGCCACCTCGGTCGTGGGCAGCATCTACGAGCAGTACTTC.

V usage is TRBV2 and J usage is TRBJ2-3; the match to TRBD2 covers 11 bases. This CDR3 comprises 16 residues. V shed 6 bases, J shed 2 bases, and the junction held 7 bases outside the gene matches. Germline CDR1 reads SNHLY; CDR2 reads FYNNEI. CDR3 in amino acids: CASSARLAGNTDTQYF. CDR3 nucleotide sequence: TGTGCCAGCAGCGCCCGACTAGCGGGGAACACAGATACGCAGTATTTT. Based on the CDR3 plus reference TRBV2 and TRBJ2-3, the full variable domain is EPEVTQTPSHQVTQMGQEVILRCVPISNHLYFYWYRQILGQKVEFLVSFYNNEISEKSEIFDDQFSVERPDGSNFTLKIRSTKLEDSAMYFCASSARLAGNTDTQYFGPGTRLTVL.

V usage is TRBV12-3 or TRBV12-4 and J usage is TRBJ1-6; D not certain. V lost 2 bases and J lost 3, with 2 bases in between. The CDR3 has 13 residues. CDR3 sequence reads: CASSLSYNSPLHF. The DNA of the CDR3 is TGTGCCAGCAGTTTAAGCTATAATTCACCCCTCCACTTT.

The chain recombines TRBV7-9 with TRBJ2-1; TRBD1 matches at 8 bases. The junction had 7 bases not matched to a gene; V was cut back by 5 bases and J by 4 bases. The CDR3 length is 15 residues. CDR1 and CDR2 from the germline V gene are SEHNR and FQNEAQ (reference sequence). DNA of the CDR3: TGTGCCAGCAGCCCAGGACAGGGACCGTACAATGAGCAGTTCTTC. Protein product: CASSPGQGPYNEQFF. The complete variable domain, with remaining parts taken from reference TRBV7-9 and TRBJ2-1, reads DTGVSQNPRHKITKRGQNVTFRCDPISEHNRLYWYRQTLGQGPEFLTYFQNEAQLEKSRLLSDRFSAERPKGSFSTLEIQRTEQGDSAMYLCASSPGQGPYNEQFFGPGTRLTVL.

The V and J genes are TRBV2 and TRBJ2-7; TRBD1 matches at 8 bases. V trimming: 8 bases; J trimming: 0 bases; junction bases outside the gene matches: 3. The CDR3 is 13 amino acids. Germline-derived CDR1 and CDR2 are SNHLY and FYNNEI. The CDR3 DNA reads as TGTGCCAGCCGGGACAGGAGCTCCTACGAGCAGTACTTC. Translation gives CASRDRSSYEQYF.

The CDR3 DNA sequence: TGTGCCAGCAGTTACGGGCGGGCAACTAGCACAGATACGCAGTATTTT. It specifies CASSYGRATSTDTQYF. This sequence joins TRBV6-5 and TRBJ2-3; D may be TRBD2 (5 bases). The germline V gene has CDR1 MNHEY and CDR2 SVGAGI. This CDR3 comprises 16 residues. Trimming stripped 2 bases from V and 0 bases from J, with 12 bases between.

This clone was observed a handful of times. The V and J genes are TRBV6-5 and TRBJ2-7; 7 positions agree with TRBD2. Germline V gene lookup returns CDR1 MNHEY and CDR2 SVGAGI. The CDR3 runs 15 residues. The V gene end was trimmed by 6 bases and the J gene end by 5 bases; junction bases not matched to a gene: 13. The CDR3 DNA reads TGTGCCAGCAGGCTGGGTGGCGGGGGAGGAAACGAGCAGTACTTC. Encoded protein: CASRLGGGGGNEQYF.

V gene TRBV18 combines with J gene TRBJ2-7, with D possibly called TRBD1 or TRBD2 (5 bases each). With 4 bases removed from V and 7 bases from J, the gap between germline ends came to 11 bases. Germline loops: CDR1 KGHSH, CDR2 LQKENI. This CDR3 has 12 residues. CDR3 sequence (DNA): TGTGCCAGCTCACACAGGACTGGGGAGCAGTACTTC. The encoded protein is CASSHRTGEQYF.

The chain employs TRBV4-1 and TRBJ2-6; 9 bases fit TRBD1. There are 19 residues in the CDR3. V trimming: 1 base; J trimming: 2 bases; junction bases outside the gene matches: 9. CDR1 is MGHRA and CDR2 is YSYEKL in the germline V gene. The CDR3 nucleotides read TGCGCCAGCAGCCAAGGGGACAGGGCAGGGAGTGCTGGGGCCAACGTCCTGACTTTC. This gives the protein CASSQGDRAGSAGANVLTF.

The sample holds one count of this clone. The chain combines TRBV25-1 with TRBJ1-5, with D unresolved. Germline V gene sequence: CDR1 MGHDK, CDR2 SYGVNS. V lost 4 bases to trimming and J lost 7 bases, with 11 bases between them. CDR3 length: 13 residues. In DNA, the CDR3 is TGTGCCAGCAGTGGACCGGGCGGACAGCCCCAGCATTTT. This translates into CASSGPGGQPQHF. Together with reference TRBV25-1 and TRBJ1-5, the CDR3 gives the full variable domain: EADIYQTPRYLVIGTGKKITLECSQTMGHDKMYWYQQDPGMELHLIHYSYGVNSTEKGDLSSESTVSRIRTEHFPLTLESARPSHTSQYLCASSGPGGQPQHFGDGTRLSIL.

This clone was counted a few times. The V call is TRBV5-1, the J call TRBJ2-5; D is uncertain. This CDR3 is 12 amino acids long. Germline CDR1 SGHRS, CDR2 YFSETQ. V was shortened by 4 bases and J by 4 bases, with 8 bases between the two germline ends. The chain's CDR3 is CASSVSGETQYF. The CDR3 nucleotides read TGCGCCAGCAGCGTGTCCGGAGAGACCCAGTACTTC.

The chain links TRBV27 to TRBJ2-5, with D hard to call. The CDR3 runs 15 residues. Trimming took 3 bases from V and 2 from J, leaving 13 bases between them. From germline, CDR1 is MNHEY and CDR2 SMNVEV (reference sequence). The CDR3 sequence: CASSFLSTRQETQYF. CDR3 DNA: TGTGCCAGCAGTTTCCTGTCCACGAGACAAGAGACCCAGTACTTC.

This clone was picked up one time. This sequence joins TRBV7-2 and TRBJ1-6; no clear D gene. Germline V gene data show CDR1 as SGHTA and CDR2 as FQGNSA. This CDR3 has 16 residues. Deletions cut 1 base from V and 2 bases from J, with 9 bases between. CDR3 coding DNA: TGTGCCAGCAGCTTAGGGATACCTACCTATAATTCACCCCTCCACTTT. It specifies CASSLGIPTYNSPLHF.

V gene TRBV2 combines with J gene TRBJ2-5; no firm D call. CDR3 size: 13 residues. V was shortened by 2 bases and J by 0 bases, with 4 bases between the two germline ends. From germline, CDR1 is SNHLY and CDR2 FYNNEI. CDR3 amino acids: CASSERHQETQYF. The CDR3 region has the DNA TGTGCCAGCAGTGAACGCCACCAAGAGACCCAGTACTTC.

This chain connects TRBV7-9 to TRBJ1-1; no definite D call. V lost 5 bases and J lost 6, with 16 bases in between. Germline lookup yields CDR1 SEHNR and CDR2 FQNEAQ (reference sequence). The CDR3 runs 14 residues. The CDR3 region is CASSQAHLGSEAFF. The CDR3 DNA sequence: TGTGCCAGCAGCCAGGCCCACTTAGGGTCTGAAGCTTTCTTT.

The gene calls are TRBV5-1 and TRBJ1-2, with D unclear. CDR1 SGHRS and CDR2 YFSETQ come from the germline V gene. The CDR3 consists of 13 residues. V lost 0 bases, J lost 4 bases, and 7 bases lay in between. CDR3 coding DNA: TGCGCCAGCAGCTTGGGACCTACCTATGGCTACACCTTC. Its protein product is CASSLGPTYGYTF.